This section outlines one T cell receptor (beta chain) sequence together with its context. Its antigen is as yet unknown. The data were obtained in a study of OX40 agonist ivuxolimab in advanced cancers. The data were produced by immunoSEQ multiplex PCR, yet TCRdb's version contains in-frame clones alone and is incomplete. There are about 48,000 clones in the sample; approximately 84% occur only once, and 1% to 1.3% lies in the top ten. Germline V gene sequence: CDR1 LNHDA, CDR2 SQIVND (reference sequence). With 5 bases clipped from V and 3 bases from J, the junction kept 4 bases outside the gene matches. The CDR3 is 17 residues long. Overall study results and limits: CD8+ T cells averaged more expanded clones than CD4+. The expanded peripheral T cells' antigen specificity was not determined.

This TCR was sampled from an adult with an advanced solid tumor such as melanoma, head and neck, liver or kidney cancer. This material consisted of CD4+ or CD8+ T cells sorted from blood, taken in a trial of the OX40 agonist ivuxolimab. The chain links TRBV19 to TRBJ2-2, with 15 bases aligning to TRBD2. The CDR3 here is CASSHGLAGGYTGELFF. CDR3 in DNA: TGTGCCAGTAGTCATGGACTAGCGGGAGGGTACACCGGGGAGCTGTTTTTT.